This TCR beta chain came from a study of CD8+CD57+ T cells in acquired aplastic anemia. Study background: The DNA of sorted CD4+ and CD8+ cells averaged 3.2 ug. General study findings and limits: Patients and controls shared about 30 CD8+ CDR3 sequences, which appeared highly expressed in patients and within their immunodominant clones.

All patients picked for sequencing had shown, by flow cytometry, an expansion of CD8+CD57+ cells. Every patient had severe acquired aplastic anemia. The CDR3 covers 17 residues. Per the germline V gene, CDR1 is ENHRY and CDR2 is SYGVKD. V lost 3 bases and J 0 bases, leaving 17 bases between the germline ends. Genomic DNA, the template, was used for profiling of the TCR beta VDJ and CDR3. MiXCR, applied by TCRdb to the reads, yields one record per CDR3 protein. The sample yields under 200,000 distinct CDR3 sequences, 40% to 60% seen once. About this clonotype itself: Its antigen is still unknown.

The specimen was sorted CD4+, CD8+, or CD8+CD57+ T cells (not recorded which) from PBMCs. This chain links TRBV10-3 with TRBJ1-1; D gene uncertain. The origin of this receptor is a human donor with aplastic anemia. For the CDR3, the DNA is TGTGCCATCAGTGAAATGTCGACTTTAAGCATGAACACTGAAGCTTTCTTT. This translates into CAISEMSTLSMNTEAFF.